This is a list of T cell receptor beta chains from one sample in a study of shared clonotypes between healthy human individuals. The data were produced by immunoSEQ multiplex PCR, yet TCRdb's version contains in-frame clones alone and is incomplete. The data show more than 400,000 clones, 78% seen once. Sample: PBMCs. Receptor source: a woman in her 40s in good health. Some clones in this sample may be carry-over from other donors' samples. CDR3s include the opening cysteine and the closing phenylalanine or tryptophan. D genes are given only for firm matches. Clone size appears in some rows only: once, few, many, or a class for an expanded clone.

TRBD1 NA TRBJ2-2 TRBV29-1 TGCAGCGTTGAATGGCTACAGGGGGGACACGGCGGGGAGCTGTTTTTT CSVEWLQGGHGGELFF
TRBD2 NA TRBJ2-3 TRBV27 TGTGCCAGCGGCTCGACATATGGGGGGGGAGATACGCAGTATTTT CASGSTYGGGDTQYF
NA NA TRBJ1-1 TRBV7-9 TGTGCCAGCAGCTTAGTCCAGGGTGGTACTGAAGCTTTCTTT CASSLVQGGTEAFF
NA NA TRBJ1-5 TRBV19 TGTGCCAGTAGTATTTCACCGGGTTGGCAGCATTTT CASSISPGWQHF
NA NA TRBJ2-3 TRBV5-1 TGCGCCAGCAGCGGGGGTGACACAGATACGCAGTATTTT CASSGGDTDTQYF
NA once TRBJ2-7 TRBV18 TGTGCCAGCTCACCAACAGCGTCGACCTACGAGCAGTACTTC CASSPTASTYEQYF
TRBD2 NA TRBJ2-7 TRBV7-9 TGTGCCAGCAGCCAAAGCGGGAGAACCTACAAGCAGTACTTC CASSQSGRTYKQYF
NA NA TRBJ2-3 TRBV10-2 TGCGCCAGCAGTGTAAGGCGGGACGGCACAGATACGCAGTATTTT CASSVRRDGTDTQYF
NA NA TRBJ2-3 TRBV5-1 TGCGCCAGCAGCTTGGAGGGACGGGTCCCAGATACGCAGTATTTT CASSLEGRVPDTQYF
NA once TRBJ2-6 TRBV4-3 TGCGCCAGCAGCCAAAAGGTCCGGTCTGGGGCCAACGTCCTGACTTTC CASSQKVRSGANVLTF
TRBD2 NA TRBJ2-7 TRBV6-1 TGTGCCAGCACTGGTAGCGGGGATGGCGAGCAGTACTTC CASTGSGDGEQYF